A single sample is the source of the 18 T cell receptor beta chains below, sequenced in a study of blood T cell repertoires in COVID-19. The table came from immunoSEQ multiplex PCR; TCRdb's copy has only in-frame clones and leaves some out. The table includes roughly 300,000 clones, roughly 85% detected once. Sequences were obtained from PBMCs or T cells enriched from blood (not recorded which). The receptors stem from a woman in her 50s who had recovered from COVID-19.

A single count supports this clone. The gene calls are TRBV11-2 and TRBJ2-3; D perhaps matches TRBD2 (5 bases). CDR1 is SGHAT and CDR2 is FQNNGV in the germline V gene. V lost 8 bases and J lost 6, with 9 bases in between. The CDR3 is made up of 11 amino acids. CDR3 region: CASSRADTQYF. CDR3 nucleotides: TGTGCCAGCTCGAGGGCGGATACGCAGTATTTT. The full variable domain, rest sourced from reference TRBV11-2 and TRBJ2-3, is EAGVAQSPRYKIIEKRQSVAFWCNPISGHATLYWYQQILGQGPKLLIQFQNNGVVDDSQLPKDRFSAERLKGVDSTLKIQPAKLEDSAVYLCASSRADTQYFGPGTRLTVL.

The gene calls are TRBV29-1 and TRBJ2-2, with D perhaps matching TRBD2 (6 bases). CDR3 length equals 13 residues. Per the germline V gene, CDR1 is SQVTM and CDR2 is ANQGSEA. V gave up 3 bases and J gave up 6 bases, with 11 bases separating them. CDR3 amino acids: CSVDGGYAGELFF. The CDR3 DNA is TGCAGCGTTGATGGGGGGTACGCCGGGGAGCTGTTTTTT.

V is TRBV6-2 or TRBV6-3 and J is TRBJ2-5; tentatively, D is TRBD2 (6 bases). Germline values: CDR1 MNHEY, CDR2 SVGEGT. The CDR3 extends over 14 amino acids. V lost 5 bases to trimming and J lost 4 bases, with 14 bases between them. For the CDR3, the DNA is TGTGCCAGCAGTCGCGGGACTCCCCCAGAGACCCAGTACTTC. It translates to CASSRGTPPETQYF.

The chain has TRBV18 and TRBJ1-6; 9 bases are a match to TRBD1. The ends lost 0 bases at V and 7 bases at J; junction bases unmatched: 1. The CDR3 is 15 residues long. From germline, CDR1 is KGHSH and CDR2 LQKENI. CDR3 coding DNA: TGTGCCAGCTCACCACCTACAGGGGGCAATTCACCCCTCCACTTT. It is translated as CASSPPTGGNSPLHF.

The chain combines TRBV5-6 with TRBJ2-7; 10 nucleotides match TRBD1. CDR1 and CDR2 from the germline V gene are SGHDT and YYEEEE. Trimming removed 4 bases from V and 4 bases from J; junction bases left unmatched: 2. The CDR3 contains 13 residues. The CDR3 region is CASSLDRGYEQYF. Here the CDR3 DNA reads TGTGCCAGCAGCCTGGACAGGGGGTACGAGCAGTACTTC.

CDR3 residues: CASSWTPDSNQPQHF. CDR3 in DNA: TGTGCCAGCAGCTGGACACCTGATAGCAATCAGCCCCAGCATTTT. V and J are TRBV3-1 (or the pseudogene TRBV3-2) and TRBJ1-5; D is perhaps TRBD1 (5 bases). The ends were cut back, 5 bases at V and 0 bases at J, with 11 bases in the middle. The germline V gene has CDR1 LGHDT and CDR2 YNNKEL (reference sequence). This CDR3 is 15 amino acids long.

The V call is TRBV24-1, the J call TRBJ2-1, with TRBD1 identical over 8 bases. V trimming: 4 bases; J trimming: 7 bases; junction bases outside the gene matches: 11. This CDR3 comprises 16 residues. The germline CDR1 and CDR2 sequences are KGHDR and SFDVKD. The CDR3: CATSDSGRDRRNEQFF. CDR3 in DNA: TGTGCCACCAGTGACTCCGGACGGGACAGGCGTAATGAGCAGTTCTTC.

This CDR3 is CASSNKGLAGKETQYF. The DNA of the CDR3 is TGTGCCAGCAGTAACAAGGGACTAGCGGGAAAAGAGACCCAGTACTTC. The rearrangement uses TRBV6-2 or TRBV6-3 and TRBJ2-5; TRBD2 matches at 13 bases. Germline-derived CDR1 and CDR2 are MNHEY and SVGEGT. V lost 5 bases to trimming and J lost 3 bases; unmatched junction nucleotides: 6. The CDR3 is made up of 16 amino acids.

V gene TRBV30 combines with J gene TRBJ1-5; perhaps TRBD1 as D (5 bases). This CDR3 contains 13 residues. V was clipped by 0 bases and J by 7 bases, with 10 bases between them. Germline V gene lookup returns CDR1 GTSNPN and CDR2 SVGIG (reference sequence). For the CDR3, the DNA is TGTGCCTGGAGTGTCGGGGCGGGGCAGCCCCAGCATTTT. Protein product: CAWSVGAGQPQHF.

This chain joins TRBV3-1 (or the pseudogene TRBV3-2) and TRBJ2-5, with 10 positions matching TRBD2. The CDR3 consists of 18 residues. The ends lost 0 bases at V and 2 bases at J; junction bases unmatched: 9. Per germline, CDR1 LGHDT and CDR2 YNNKEL (reference sequence). In DNA, the CDR3 is TGTGCCAGCAGCCAAGAGGTTTTGCTAGCGGGAGCACAAGAGACCCAGTACTTC. Amino acids: CASSQEVLLAGAQETQYF.

The chain has TRBV30 and TRBJ1-2, with 8 bases that match TRBD1. The germline CDR1 and CDR2 sequences are GTSNPN and SVGIG (reference sequence). This CDR3 region has 12 residues. The junction had 3 bases not matched to a gene; V was cut back by 1 base and J by 8 bases. The CDR3 loop is CAWSGTGNGYTF. The CDR3 nucleotides are TGTGCCTGGAGTGGGACAGGGAACGGCTACACCTTC.

V usage is TRBV18 and J usage is TRBJ1-6; D not certain. CDR3 length equals 13 residues. Germline loops: CDR1 KGHSH, CDR2 LQKENI. V was shortened by 5 bases and J by 12 bases, with 14 bases between the two germline ends. The CDR3 coding sequence is TGTGCCAGCTCAGCGGGCCTCGGAGAACCCCTCCACTTT. Translating gives CASSAGLGEPLHF.

The chain uses TRBV7-8 and TRBJ1-1; 8 positions match TRBD1. Losses at the gene ends were 8 bases for V and 3 bases for J; bases not matched to a gene: 5. This CDR3 comprises 13 residues. CDR1 is SGHVS, CDR2 FQNEAQ, per germline. The CDR3 loop is CASRRDRYTEAFF. CDR3 coding DNA: TGTGCCAGCCGCCGGGACAGGTACACTGAAGCTTTCTTT.

The chain employs TRBV19 and TRBJ1-1, with a tentative D call TRBD1 (6 bases). V lost 3 bases, J lost 11 bases, and 19 bases lay in between. CDR1 and CDR2 (germline): LNHDA, SQIVND (reference sequence). This CDR3 has 14 residues. DNA of the CDR3: TGTGCCAGTAGTATTGCAGGGGTAGGTACTAAGGCTTTCTTT. Translated, it gives CASSIAGVGTKAFF.

The J gene is TRBJ1-6, the V gene TRBV5-1; 10 bases line up with TRBD1. The CDR3 is 17 residues long. The germline V gene has CDR1 SGHRS and CDR2 YFSETQ. Trimming cost V 0 bases and J 9 bases; bases outside gene matches: 9. CDR3 in DNA: TGCGCCAGCAGCTTGGCACGCGGGGACAGGGGTACTTCACCCCTCCACTTT. Its translation is CASSLARGDRGTSPLHF.

This chain links TRBV30 with TRBJ1-6; 7 bases agree with TRBD1. Germline CDR1 reads GTSNPN; CDR2 reads SVGIG (reference sequence). The CDR3 extends over 15 amino acids. The V gene end was trimmed by 3 bases and the J gene end by 7 bases; junction bases not matched to a gene: 9. CDR3 sequence: CAWRGRTGPNSPLHF. The CDR3 DNA reads as TGTGCCTGGAGAGGGAGGACAGGACCAAATTCACCCCTCCACTTT.

This clone was seen only once. The V gene is TRBV5-4, the J gene TRBJ2-3; 8 bases align to TRBD2. CDR1 and CDR2 (germline): SGHNT, YYREEE (reference sequence). The CDR3 consists of 15 residues. V was pared by 3 bases and J by 1 base, with 4 bases of the junction left unmatched. DNA of the CDR3: TGTGCCAGCAGCTACGGGGGGGCCGGCACAGATACGCAGTATTTT. Translation gives CASSYGGAGTDTQYF.

The CDR3 reads CASSLRGGQPQHF. Written as DNA, the CDR3 is TGTGCCAGCAGCTTAAGGGGAGGGCAGCCCCAGCATTTT. The chain uses TRBV7-2 and TRBJ1-5; tentative D call: TRBD1 (5 bases). This CDR3 has 13 amino acids. Germline V gene sequence: CDR1 SGHTA, CDR2 FQGNSA. V was clipped by 2 bases and J by 7 bases, with 9 bases between them.